The clone carrying this T cell receptor (beta chain) was observed a single time. Its matching antigen is unknown. The treatment is: oral pan-JAK inhibitor, 5-10 mg twice daily. cDNA reverse transcribed from extracted RNA served as the sequencing template. Here immunoSEQ multiplex PCR was the method, and the copy in TCRdb shows in-frame clones only, minus some. The sample yields 160,000 or so clones, roughly 65% seen once. These data are taken from a study of CD8+ T cells in alopecia areata. Study information: Oral tofacitinib, 5 to 10 mg twice daily, was given in an open-label trial.

Overall study results and limits: Among patients, TCR sharing was less clear than in mice, a difference possibly due in part to HLA diversity in the patient population.

The source material was CD4+ T cells sorted from blood, sampled at week 4, from a patient treated with tofacitinib. The sequence derives from a human donor with alopecia areata.

For the CDR3, the DNA is TGTGCCAGCAGTTACTCGAGTCAGGGATACGAAAAACTGTTTTTT. Residues: CASSYSSQGYEKLFF. The rearrangement links TRBV6-5 to TRBJ1-4, with TRBD1 as a possible D gene (5 bases). CDR1 is MNHEY, CDR2 SVGAGI, per germline. V was clipped by 0 bases and J by 8 bases, with 13 bases between them. The CDR3 sequence is 15 residues long.